The sample holds many counts of the clone carrying this TCR beta chain. The antigen is undetermined. This entry belongs to a study of Graves' ophthalmopathy and Graves' hyperthyroidism. Beta-chain TCR CDR3 regions were amplified from RNA transcripts. First-round RT-PCR used HTBI primers; second-round multiplex PCR followed. TCRdb processed the multiplex PCR reads anew with MiXCR; each CDR3 protein has one entry. The data show about 1.1 million distinct CDR3 sequences, roughly two fifths seen once. Overall study results and limits: With approximately 88% sensitivity and 70% to 82% specificity, a 13-signature model separated ophthalmopathy from stable hyperthyroidism. A majority of expanded thyroid clonotypes exceeding 0.001 frequency were likewise present in blood.

People with hyperthyroidism were aged 18 to 65 and newly diagnosed, under 2 months' duration. The CDR3 spans 13 residues. Trimming removed 9 bases from V and 1 base from J, with 13 bases in between. Germline V lookup: CDR1 SEHNR, CDR2 FQNEAQ (reference sequence). The chain combines TRBV7-9 with TRBJ2-7, with no clear D. The material sequenced was peripheral blood or thyroid tissue (not recorded which). This receptor was obtained from an adult man with Graves' hyperthyroidism. CDR3 loop: CASSPSGSYEQYF. DNA for the CDR3: TGTGCCAGTAGTCCCTCCGGGTCCTACGAGCAGTACTTC.